This T cell receptor beta chain was recorded in a study of cytomegalovirus exposure and HLA in healthy donors. The V end was cut by 0 bases, the J end by 10 bases, with 16 bases between. CDR3 length: 16 residues. The germline CDR1 and CDR2 sequences are MNHEY and SVGAGI. The study ran its PCR with 60 Vbeta and 13 Jbeta primers. Only in-frame clones appear in the TCRdb table, and some are missing; sequencing was by immunoSEQ multiplex PCR. The data contain 35,000 to 40,000 clones, 65% to 85% of them singletons. The sample was PBMCs. The V and J genes are TRBV6-5 and TRBJ1-6; tentatively, D is TRBD1 (6 bases). The sequence came from a woman in her twenties or thirties in good health and CMV-seropositive. The chain's CDR3 is CASSYSSTGLESPLHF. The CDR3 nucleotides are TGTGCCAGCAGTTACTCGTCCACAGGGCTCGAGTCACCCCTCCACTTT.